Shown below are 21 T cell receptor beta chains from a single sample sequenced in a study of T cell responses to AZD1222 COVID-19 vaccine (dated by TCRdb to 2020 to 2022). The time point label on this specimen signifies: about 28 days (+/-7) after the second vaccine dose. Library preparation employed the immunoSEQ multiplex PCR assay. The immuneACCESS repertoire file appears here via TCRdb, limited to in-frame rearrangements. These files lack a portion of the clones; in checked studies, under half of the deficit traces to unresolved V genes, and the cause of the others is not known. This sample lists some 67,000 clones; 83% were detected once. The top ten clones comprise roughly 6% of the sample. The material was peripheral blood, obtained 28 days after the second AZD1222 dose. Receptor source: an adult who received the AZD1222 COVID-19 vaccine.

The V gene is TRBV4-3, the J gene TRBJ2-3; D uncertain. Germline V gives CDR1 LGHNA, CDR2 YSLEER. The CDR3 runs to 13 residues. V was clipped by 0 bases and J by 6 bases, with 7 bases between them. For the CDR3, the DNA is TGCGCCAGCAGCCAAGAGACTCGGGATACGCAGTATTTT. Protein: CASSQETRDTQYF.

Concerning this clone itself: Other DNA variants within this sample encode the same CDR3. The chain employs TRBV29-1 and TRBJ1-1, with D possibly TRBD1 on 5 matching bases. This CDR3 comprises 15 residues. Germline CDR1 reads SQVTM; CDR2 reads ANQGSEA. Trimming removed 6 bases at V and 0 bases at J, with 17 bases between. The CDR3 sequence: CSVGQGWGMNTEAFF. The CDR3 region has the DNA TGCAGCGTCGGGCAGGGCTGGGGGATGAACACTGAAGCTTTCTTT.

The rearrangement links TRBV18 to TRBJ2-2; TRBD1 might be the D (6 bases). CDR1 is KGHSH, CDR2 LQKENI, per germline. Trimming removed 2 bases from V and 5 bases from J, with 30 bases in between. This CDR3 is 21 amino acids long. The CDR3: CASSPYFVTGPAEKFTGELFF. CDR3 nucleotides: TGTGCCAGCTCACCATATTTCGTGACAGGCCCAGCGGAAAAGTTTACCGGGGAGCTGTTTTTT.

The J gene is TRBJ2-2, the V gene TRBV6-5; 10 nucleotides line up with TRBD1. The V gene end was trimmed by 5 bases and the J gene end by 9 bases; junction bases not matched to a gene: 6. The germline CDR1 and CDR2 sequences are MNHEY and SVGAGI. The CDR3 consists of 14 residues. The CDR3 DNA sequence: TGTGCCAGCAGTCCCGGGACAGGGGAACGGGAGCTGTTTTTT. The encoded protein is CASSPGTGERELFF.

The chain has TRBV4-1 and TRBJ1-2, with unresolved D. V was clipped by 0 bases and J by 0 bases, with 14 bases between them. The CDR3 length is 17 residues. Germline CDR1 MGHRA, CDR2 YSYEKL. The CDR3 sequence: CASSQDGSGKANYGYTF. CDR3 sequence (DNA): TGCGCCAGCAGCCAAGATGGCAGCGGCAAAGCTAACTATGGCTACACCTTC.

The rearrangement uses TRBV4-2 and TRBJ2-7; TRBD1 matches 8 bases. The CDR3 contains 18 residues. The V gene's germline CDR1 is LGHNA and CDR2 YNFKEQ. The CDR3: CPPSHDDWGTGKPYEQYF. CDR3 nucleotide sequence: TGTCCCCCCAGCCACGACGACTGGGGGACAGGCAAACCTTACGAGCAGTACTTC.

The gene calls are TRBV27 and TRBJ1-2; 8 positions agree with TRBD1. The CDR3 length is 15 residues. The V and J ends lost 4 bases and 3 bases, in that order; junction bases with no gene match: 7. Looked up from germline, CDR1 is MNHEY and CDR2 is SMNVEV (reference sequence). CDR3 amino acids: CASSSHSTGDYGYTF. The CDR3 coding sequence is TGTGCCAGCAGTTCCCATTCGACAGGGGACTATGGCTACACCTTC.

The genes are TRBV19 and TRBJ2-2; no clear D. This CDR3 contains 15 residues. V was trimmed by 3 bases and J by 1 base, leaving 9 bases between them. CDR1 and CDR2 (germline): LNHDA, SQIVND (reference sequence). The CDR3 DNA is TGTGCCAGTAGTATCCTTCAGAAGAACACCGGGGAGCTGTTTTTT. Translated, it gives CASSILQKNTGELFF. Using reference TRBV19 and TRBJ2-2 for the parts outside the CDR3, the full variable domain is DGGITQSPKYLFRKEGQNVTLSCEQNLNHDAMYWYRQDPGQGLRLIYYSQIVNDFQKGDIAEGYSVSREKKESFPLTVTSAQKNPTAFYLCASSILQKNTGELFFGEGSRLTVL.

V is TRBV7-2 and J is TRBJ1-4, with 7 positions matching TRBD1. This CDR3 has 14 residues. After removal of 5 bases from V and 8 bases from J, the junction contained 8 bases not matched to a gene. Germline lookup yields CDR1 SGHTA and CDR2 FQGNSA. This CDR3 reads CASSLQGIGEKLFF. The CDR3 DNA follows: TGTGCCAGCAGCCTACAGGGGATCGGGGAAAAACTGTTTTTT.

Concerning this clone itself: Compared with germline, one end of the junction differs, possibly owing to a read error. The J gene is TRBJ1-3, the V gene TRBV2, with a tentative D call TRBD1 (5 bases). The CDR3 spans 14 residues. The germline CDR1 and CDR2 sequences are SNHLY and FYNNEI. The CDR3 sequence: CASRAQSSGNTIYF. CDR3 nucleotide sequence: TGTGCGAGCAGGGCACAGAGCTCTGGAAACACCATATATTTT.

V gene TRBV4-1 combines with J gene TRBJ1-1, with D maybe TRBD1 (5 bases). The CDR3 loop spans 14 amino acids. V was trimmed by 7 bases and J by 1 base, leaving 13 bases between them. Germline lookup yields CDR1 MGHRA and CDR2 YSYEKL. The CDR3 DNA is TGCGCCAGCAAGCCCAGGGTCAGGAACACTGAAGCTTTCTTT. As protein: CASKPRVRNTEAFF.

CDR3 coding DNA: TGTGCCAGCAGTCCTGGCCCAGCGGGAGAGACCCAGTACTTC. It is translated as CASSPGPAGETQYF. V is TRBV11-3 and J is TRBJ2-5; a possible D gene is TRBD2 (6 bases). The CDR3 extends over 14 amino acids. CDR1 is SGHNT, CDR2 YENEEA, per germline. The germline V and J ends were trimmed by 6 bases and 4 bases, with 15 bases remaining between them. The full variable domain, with the rest looked up from reference TRBV11-3 and TRBJ2-5, is EAGVVQSPRYKIIEKKQPVAFWCNPISGHNTLYWYLQNLGQGPELLIRYENEEAVDDSQLPKDRFSAERLKGVDSTLKIQPAELGDSAVYLCASSPGPAGETQYFGPGTRLLVL.

The V and J genes are TRBV5-6 and TRBJ2-2, with D possibly being TRBD2 (5 bases). Trimming took off 6 bases at V and 3 bases at J, with 15 bases between the two ends. CDR1 and CDR2 (germline): SGHDT, YYEEEE. The CDR3 has 15 amino acids. CDR3 region: CASTIGLEDTGELFF. DNA for the CDR3: TGTGCCAGCACTATTGGACTGGAAGACACCGGGGAGCTGTTTTTT.

Remarks on this clone: The sample has other DNA sequences that encode this CDR3 too. The chain recombines TRBV10-3 with TRBJ1-5; D remains ambiguous. Looked up from germline, CDR1 is ENHRY and CDR2 is SYGVKD. The CDR3 spans 13 residues. V lost 0 bases to trimming and J lost 7 bases, with 7 bases between them. Written as DNA, the CDR3 is TGTGCCATCAGTGAGTCGGACCTCCAGCCCCAGCATTTT. Translating it yields CAISESDLQPQHF.

The J gene is TRBJ2-7, the V gene TRBV5-6, with TRBD2 matching 8 bases. The germline CDR1 and CDR2 sequences are SGHDT and YYEEEE. Trimming removed 9 bases from V and 3 bases from J; junction bases left unmatched: 8. This CDR3 has 13 residues. CDR3 amino acids: CAIRGGFNYEQYF. As DNA, the CDR3 is TGTGCCATCCGGGGGGGTTTTAACTACGAGCAGTACTTC. The variable domain in full, completed from reference TRBV5-6 and TRBJ2-7, reads DAGVTQSPTHLIKTRGQQVTLRCSPKSGHDTVSWYQQALGQGPQFIFQYYEEEERQRGNFPDRFSGHQFPNYSSELNVNALLLGDSALYLCAIRGGFNYEQYFGPGTRLTVT.

The genes are TRBV27 and TRBJ1-2, with unresolved D. The V gene's germline CDR1 is MNHEY and CDR2 SMNVEV (reference sequence). The ends were cut back, 3 bases at V and 0 bases at J, with 8 bases in the middle. This CDR3 contains 14 residues. CDR3 loop: CASSFYGPNYGYTF. The CDR3 DNA is TGTGCCAGCAGTTTCTACGGTCCTAACTATGGCTACACCTTC.

The genes are TRBV13 and TRBJ1-3; D call uncertain. There are 14 residues in the CDR3. V was trimmed by 3 bases and J by 4 bases, leaving 10 bases between them. Germline loops: CDR1 PRHDT, CDR2 FYEKMQ (reference sequence). The CDR3 reads CASSFPFIGNTIYF. CDR3 DNA sequence: TGTGCCAGCAGCTTCCCGTTCATAGGAAACACCATATATTTT. Drawing the rest from reference TRBV13 and TRBJ1-3, the complete variable domain is AAGVIQSPRHLIKEKRETATLKCYPIPRHDTVYWYQQGPGQDPQFLISFYEKMQSDKGSIPDRFSAQQFSDYHSELNMSSLELGDSALYFCASSFPFIGNTIYFGEGSWLTVV.

The chain recombines TRBV2 with TRBJ2-1; a weak D match, TRBD2 (6 bases). Germline CDR1 SNHLY, CDR2 FYNNEI. The CDR3 is made up of 13 amino acids. Trimming took off 3 bases at V and 8 bases at J, with 11 bases between the two ends. The CDR3 loop is CASSESRRDEQFF. The CDR3 bases are TGTGCCAGCAGTGAGTCCCGGAGGGATGAGCAGTTCTTC.

There are a few counts of this clone. V usage is TRBV2 and J usage is TRBJ1-2; D perhaps matches TRBD1 (5 bases). V lost 4 bases and J 6 bases, leaving 9 bases between the germline ends. Germline V gene sequence: CDR1 SNHLY, CDR2 FYNNEI. The CDR3 consists of 12 residues. CDR3 in amino acids: CASSAGPDGYTF. CDR3 coding DNA: TGTGCCAGCAGTGCAGGGCCAGATGGCTACACCTTC. Complete variable domain (other parts from reference TRBV2 and TRBJ1-2): EPEVTQTPSHQVTQMGQEVILRCVPISNHLYFYWYRQILGQKVEFLVSFYNNEISEKSEIFDDQFSVERPDGSNFTLKIRSTKLEDSAMYFCASSAGPDGYTFGSGTRLTVV.

The chain has TRBV5-6 and TRBJ1-2; D may be TRBD1 (5 bases). The germline CDR1 and CDR2 sequences are SGHDT and YYEEEE. V dropped 5 bases and J dropped 7 bases, with 12 bases sitting between them. The CDR3 consists of 12 residues. The CDR3 nucleotides read TGTGCCAGCAGGCTGGGGCCGCGTGGCTACACCTTC. Amino acid sequence: CASRLGPRGYTF.

The chain employs TRBV27 and TRBJ2-5; 10 bases agree with TRBD1. CDR3 length: 15 residues. V dropped 8 bases and J dropped 2; count of bases not matched to a gene: 8. Germline CDR1 reads MNHEY; CDR2 reads SMNVEV (reference sequence). CDR3: CASSRRDRGQETQYF. The CDR3, as DNA: TGTGCCAGCTCCCGCCGGGACAGGGGACAAGAGACCCAGTACTTC.